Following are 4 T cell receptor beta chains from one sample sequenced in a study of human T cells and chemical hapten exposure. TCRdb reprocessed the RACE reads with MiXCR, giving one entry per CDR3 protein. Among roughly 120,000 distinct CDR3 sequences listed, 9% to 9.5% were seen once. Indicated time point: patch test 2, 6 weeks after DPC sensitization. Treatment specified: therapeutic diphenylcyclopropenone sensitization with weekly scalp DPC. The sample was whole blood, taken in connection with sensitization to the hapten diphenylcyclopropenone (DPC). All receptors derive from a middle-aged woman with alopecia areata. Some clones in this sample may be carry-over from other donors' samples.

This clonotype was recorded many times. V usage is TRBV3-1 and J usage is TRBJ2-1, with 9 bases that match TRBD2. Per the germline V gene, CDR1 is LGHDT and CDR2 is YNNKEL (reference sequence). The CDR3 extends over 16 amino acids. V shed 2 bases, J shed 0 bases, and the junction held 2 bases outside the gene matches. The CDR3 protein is CASSQSGGSSYNEQFF. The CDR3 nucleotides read TGTGCCAGCAGCCAAAGCGGGGGGAGCTCCTACAATGAGCAGTTCTTC.

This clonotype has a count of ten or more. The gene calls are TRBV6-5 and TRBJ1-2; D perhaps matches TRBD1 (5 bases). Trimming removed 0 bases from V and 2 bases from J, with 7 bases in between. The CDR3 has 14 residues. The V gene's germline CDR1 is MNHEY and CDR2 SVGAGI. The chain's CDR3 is CASSYSGVNYGYTF. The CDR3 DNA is TGTGCCAGCAGTTACTCAGGGGTAAACTATGGCTACACCTTC.

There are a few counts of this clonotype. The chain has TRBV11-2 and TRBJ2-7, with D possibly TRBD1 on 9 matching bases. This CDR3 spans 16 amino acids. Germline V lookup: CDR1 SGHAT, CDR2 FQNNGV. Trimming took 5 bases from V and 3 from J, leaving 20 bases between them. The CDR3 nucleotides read TGTGCCAGCAGCCCCCGGGGGGGACAGGGAAGCTACGAGCAGTACTTC. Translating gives CASSPRGGQGSYEQYF.

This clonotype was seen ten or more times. The CDR3 loop is CASSPGAPEQYF. CDR3 nucleotides: TGTGCCAGCAGCCCTGGGGCACCTGAGCAGTACTTC. The chain links TRBV7-2 to TRBJ2-7; D may be TRBD1 (5 bases). V lost 5 bases, J lost 7 bases, and 12 bases lay in between. The CDR3 is 12 amino acids. The germline gives CDR1 SGHTA, CDR2 FQGNSA.